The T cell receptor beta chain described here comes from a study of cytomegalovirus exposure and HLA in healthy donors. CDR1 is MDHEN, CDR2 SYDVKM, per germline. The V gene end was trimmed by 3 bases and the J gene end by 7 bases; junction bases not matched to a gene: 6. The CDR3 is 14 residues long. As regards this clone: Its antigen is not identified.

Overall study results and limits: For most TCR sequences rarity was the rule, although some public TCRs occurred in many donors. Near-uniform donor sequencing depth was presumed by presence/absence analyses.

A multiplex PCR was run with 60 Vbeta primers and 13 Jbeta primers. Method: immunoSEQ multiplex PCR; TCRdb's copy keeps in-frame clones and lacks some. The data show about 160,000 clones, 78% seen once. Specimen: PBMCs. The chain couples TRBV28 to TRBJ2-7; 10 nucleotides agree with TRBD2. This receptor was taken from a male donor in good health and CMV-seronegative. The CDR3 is CASSFLAGVGEQYF. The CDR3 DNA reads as TGTGCCAGCAGTTTTCTAGCGGGAGTAGGGGAGCAGTACTTC.